The table lists the clone carrying this TCR beta chain with a count of one. How the authors handled the data: For nucleated cells, counts were estimated from reference gene primer amplification. Produced via immunoSEQ multiplex PCR; TCRdb's table is partial and in-frame only. V and J calls and clone size are copied from that table; D and trimming were computed from the DNA. The table lists over 110,000 clones, about three quarters of them singletons. The CDR3 spans 13 residues. The V gene's germline CDR1 is MNHEY and CDR2 SVGEGT. Trimming removed 3 bases from V and 6 bases from J, with 9 bases in between. The source of the sample is a study of blood T cell repertoires in COVID-19. Study overall: Sites across the United States, Italy and Spain contributed samples from acute and convalescent COVID-19. From T cells, B-cell-depleted T cells, or PBMCs came the material, which was cDNA or gDNA.

What was sequenced was peripheral blood. The sequence was obtained from a woman aged 60-75 years with acute or convalescent COVID-19. This sequence joins TRBV6-2 or TRBV6-3 and TRBJ1-5; tentative D call: TRBD1 (5 bases). CDR3 DNA: TGTGCCAGCAGTTATGGCAGGGTTCAGCCCCAGCATTTT. This encodes CASSYGRVQPQHF.